The entry below describes one TCR beta chain. As yet, its antigen is unknown. This sample is part of a study of cytomegalovirus exposure and HLA in healthy donors. The wider study: The roughly 120 validation repertoires used the same platform as the 650 to 850 first-cohort repertoires, a later analysis reported.

Points from the study as a whole: It was confirmed in vitro that three of the CMV-associated chains were specific for CMV antigens.

Looked up from germline, CDR1 is SQVTM and CDR2 is ANQGSEA. Trimming shortened V by 6 bases and J by 1 base, and 18 bases separated the two germline ends. The CDR3 consists of 16 residues. TCRdb's table, derived via immunoSEQ multiplex PCR, lists solely in-frame clones and lacks some. The sample has 150,000 to 200,000 clones; almost 85% are singletons. This receptor was taken from a man younger than 45 in good health and CMV-seropositive. The genes are TRBV29-1 and TRBJ1-4, with D possibly TRBD1 on 5 matching bases. The sequencing input was PBMCs. The CDR3 nucleotides read TGCAGCGTCGCCGAGATCCAGGGAGGAACTAATGAAAAACTGTTTTTT. It yields the protein CSVAEIQGGTNEKLFF.